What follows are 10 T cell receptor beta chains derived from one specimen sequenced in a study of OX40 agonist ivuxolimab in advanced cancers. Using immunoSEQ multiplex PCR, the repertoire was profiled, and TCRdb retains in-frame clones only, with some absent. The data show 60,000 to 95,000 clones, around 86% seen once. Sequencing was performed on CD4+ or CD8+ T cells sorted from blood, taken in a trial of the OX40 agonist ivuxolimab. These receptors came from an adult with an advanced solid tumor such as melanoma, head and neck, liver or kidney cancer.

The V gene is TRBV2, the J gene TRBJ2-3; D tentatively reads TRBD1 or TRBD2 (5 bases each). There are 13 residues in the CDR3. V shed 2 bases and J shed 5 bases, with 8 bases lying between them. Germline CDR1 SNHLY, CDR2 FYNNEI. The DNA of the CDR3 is TGTGCCAGCAGTGAACTTGGGGGAGATACGCAGTATTTT. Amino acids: CASSELGGDTQYF.

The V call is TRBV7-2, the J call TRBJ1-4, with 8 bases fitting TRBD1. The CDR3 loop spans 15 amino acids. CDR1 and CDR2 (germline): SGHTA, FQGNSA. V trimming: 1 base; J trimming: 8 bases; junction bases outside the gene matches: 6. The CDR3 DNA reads TGTGCCAGCAGCTTAGAGCAGGGGGCTTGGGAAAAACTGTTTTTT. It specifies CASSLEQGAWEKLFF.

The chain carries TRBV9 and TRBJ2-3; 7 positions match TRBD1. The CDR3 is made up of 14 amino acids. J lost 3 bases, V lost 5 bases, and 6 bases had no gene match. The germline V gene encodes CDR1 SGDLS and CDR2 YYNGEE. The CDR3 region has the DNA TGTGCCAGCAGTTCGACAGGGATTACAGATACGCAGTATTTT. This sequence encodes CASSSTGITDTQYF. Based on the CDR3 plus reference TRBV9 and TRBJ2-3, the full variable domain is DSGVTQTPKHLITATGQRVTLRCSPRSGDLSVYWYQQSLDQGLQFLIQYYNGEERAKGNILERFSAQQFPDLHSELNLSSLELGDSALYFCASSSTGITDTQYFGPGTRLTVL.

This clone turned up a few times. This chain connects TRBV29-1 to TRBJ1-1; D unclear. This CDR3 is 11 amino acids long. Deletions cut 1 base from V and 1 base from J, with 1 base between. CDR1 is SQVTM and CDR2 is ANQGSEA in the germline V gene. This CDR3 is CSVEANTEAFF. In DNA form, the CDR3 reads TGCAGCGTTGAAGCGAACACTGAAGCTTTCTTT.

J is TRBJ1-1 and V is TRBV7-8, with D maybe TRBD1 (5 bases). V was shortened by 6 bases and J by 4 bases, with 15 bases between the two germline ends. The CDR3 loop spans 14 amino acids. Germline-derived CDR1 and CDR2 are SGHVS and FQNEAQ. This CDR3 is CASRPNLGGTEAFF. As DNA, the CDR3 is TGTGCCAGCAGACCCAATCTGGGGGGCACTGAAGCTTTCTTT.

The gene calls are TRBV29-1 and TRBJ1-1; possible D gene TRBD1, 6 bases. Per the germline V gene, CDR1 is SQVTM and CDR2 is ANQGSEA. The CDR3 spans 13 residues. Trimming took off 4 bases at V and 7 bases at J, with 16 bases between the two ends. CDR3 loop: CSVVDRRNNEAFF. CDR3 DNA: TGCAGCGTTGTAGACAGGAGAAATAATGAAGCTTTCTTT.

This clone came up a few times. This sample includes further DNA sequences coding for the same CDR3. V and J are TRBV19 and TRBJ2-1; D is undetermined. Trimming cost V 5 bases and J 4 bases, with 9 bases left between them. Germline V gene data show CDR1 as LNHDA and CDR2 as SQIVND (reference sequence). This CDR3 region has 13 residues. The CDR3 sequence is CASSPRGYNEQFF. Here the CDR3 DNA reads TGTGCCAGTAGTCCTCGCGGATACAATGAGCAGTTCTTC. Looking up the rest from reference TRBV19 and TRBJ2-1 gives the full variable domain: DGGITQSPKYLFRKEGQNVTLSCEQNLNHDAMYWYRQDPGQGLRLIYYSQIVNDFQKGDIAEGYSVSREKKESFPLTVTSAQKNPTAFYLCASSPRGYNEQFFGPGTRLTVL.

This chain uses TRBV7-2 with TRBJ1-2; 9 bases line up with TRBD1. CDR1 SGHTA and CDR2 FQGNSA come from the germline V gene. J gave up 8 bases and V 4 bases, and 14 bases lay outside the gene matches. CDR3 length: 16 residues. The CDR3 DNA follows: TGTGCCAGCAGCTCCGGCCAGACAGGGGGTCGTCGGGGCTACACCTTC. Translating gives CASSSGQTGGRRGYTF.

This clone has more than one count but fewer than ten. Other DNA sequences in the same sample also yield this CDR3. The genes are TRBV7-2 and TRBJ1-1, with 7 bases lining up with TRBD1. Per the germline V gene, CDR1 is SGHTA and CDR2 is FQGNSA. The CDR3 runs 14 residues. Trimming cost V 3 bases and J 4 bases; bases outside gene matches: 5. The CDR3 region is CASSLAQGGTEAFF. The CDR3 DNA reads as TGTGCCAGCAGCTTGGCTCAGGGGGGCACTGAAGCTTTCTTT.

The chain's CDR3 is CASSWDTEAFF. As DNA, the CDR3 is TGTGCCAGCAGTTGGGACACTGAAGCTTTCTTT. The rearrangement links TRBV6-5 to TRBJ1-1; D call uncertain. Germline V gene lookup returns CDR1 MNHEY and CDR2 SVGAGI. V lost 4 bases and J lost 3, with 3 bases in between. There are 11 residues in the CDR3.